One sample yielded the 19 T cell receptor beta chains listed below, sequenced in a study of blood T cells in healthy people across ages (dated by TCRdb to between 2014 and 2016). The method was 5' RACE. The run used an Illumina HiSeq 2500. A second PCR of roughly 7 to 12 cycles was performed with a sample-barcoded 5' primer and a J-beta primer mix. Starting from the raw public reads, TCRdb applied fastp trimming at Q25, assembled clones with MiXCR and retained in-frame beta chains. Merged by CDR3 protein, the rows form single entries marked with the most common genes and DNA. The sample records 750,000 to 850,000 distinct CDR3 sequences, 25% of which are singletons. Of the sample, under 4.5% falls within the top ten clones. The data also belong to a second study, concerning T cells of mothers and their children.

What was sequenced was blood. These receptors were obtained from a boy younger than 18 in good health.

This clonotype was found many times. V and J are TRBV5-6 and TRBJ2-3; maybe TRBD1 (6 bases). The germline gives CDR1 SGHDT, CDR2 YYEEEE. The CDR3 is made up of 13 amino acids. Trimming took 4 bases from V and 6 from J, leaving 12 bases between them. CDR3 DNA sequence: TGTGCCAGCAGCCTGGGGGCTTCGGATACGCAGTATTTT. This sequence encodes CASSLGASDTQYF.

CDR3 nucleotide sequence: TGTGCCAGCAGCTTATCCAGGGAAAGCGAGCAGTACTTC. This encodes CASSLSRESEQYF. The V and J genes are TRBV7-9 and TRBJ2-7; tentatively, D is TRBD1 (5 bases). There are 13 residues in the CDR3. Trimming took off 2 bases at V and 6 bases at J, with 11 bases between the two ends. Germline-derived CDR1 and CDR2 are SEHNR and FQNEAQ (reference sequence).

This clonotype was seen more than once but under ten times. The chain couples TRBV24-1 to TRBJ2-4; D remains unclear. The CDR3 is 15 residues long. Germline values: CDR1 KGHDR, CDR2 SFDVKD. Trimming removed 3 bases from V and 1 base from J, with 9 bases in between. The CDR3 protein is CATSDPAWAKNIQYF. The CDR3 bases are TGTGCCACCAGTGATCCCGCCTGGGCCAAAAACATTCAGTACTTC.

Note on this clonotype: The conserved phenylalanine or tryptophan is not found at the CDR3 terminus, so this likely reflects a read error. V usage is TRBV7-8 and J usage is TRBJ2-5, with a possible D match to TRBD1 (5 bases). Germline CDR1 is SGHVS and CDR2 is FQNEAQ. The CDR3 covers 14 residues. The ends were cut back, 0 bases at V and 1 base at J, with 6 bases in the middle. Here the CDR3 DNA reads TGTGCCAGCAGCTTAGCGGGGCTCCAAGAGACCCAGTACCTC. It specifies CASSLAGLQETQYL.

This chain joins TRBV4-2 and TRBJ1-1; tentatively, D is TRBD1 (6 bases). Germline V gene sequence: CDR1 LGHNA, CDR2 YNFKEQ. CDR3 length: 15 residues. Trimming removed 1 base from V and 1 base from J, with 10 bases in between. The CDR3 loop is CASSQAEGGNTEAFF. Here the CDR3 DNA reads TGTGCCAGCAGCCAAGCGGAGGGGGGGAACACTGAAGCTTTCTTT.

This clonotype has a handful of counts. The CDR3 ends on some other residue instead of the conserved phenylalanine or tryptophan, so this is likely a read error. This chain links TRBV20-1 with TRBJ2-7; 7 nucleotides align to TRBD1. This CDR3 is 15 amino acids long. The germline V gene encodes CDR1 DFQATT and CDR2 SNEGSKA (reference sequence). V lost 3 bases to trimming and J lost 6 bases; unmatched junction nucleotides: 14. The CDR3 loop reads CSARPAGTEIFEQYS. CDR3 in DNA: TGCAGTGCTAGGCCGGCCGGGACAGAGATTTTCGAGCAGTACTCC.

The genes are TRBV4-3 and TRBJ2-1, with D unresolved. Deletions cut 4 bases from V and 6 bases from J, with 19 bases between. The germline gives CDR1 LGHNA, CDR2 YSLEER. This CDR3 contains 16 residues. CDR3 residues: CASSPRLGLDFNEQFF. CDR3 DNA: TGCGCCAGCAGCCCCCGACTGGGCCTTGACTTCAATGAGCAGTTCTTC.

This clonotype was detected only a few times. The chain couples TRBV15 to TRBJ2-7, with TRBD2 matching over 7 bases. After removal of 3 bases from V and 4 bases from J, the junction contained 9 bases not matched to a gene. Germline V gene data show CDR1 as LNHNV and CDR2 as YYDKDF (reference sequence). The CDR3 is 15 residues long. The DNA of the CDR3 is TGTGCCACCAGCAGCCCTAGGGAGGGGCGATACGAGCAGTACTTC. It translates to CATSSPREGRYEQYF.

The chain uses TRBV5-1 and TRBJ1-6; D remains unclear. Germline values: CDR1 SGHRS, CDR2 YFSETQ. The CDR3 loop spans 13 amino acids. Trimming stripped 4 bases from V and 10 bases from J, with 12 bases between. CDR3 protein: CASSARGWSPLHF. CDR3 DNA: TGCGCCAGCAGCGCCCGGGGTTGGTCACCCCTCCACTTT.

The chain has TRBV4-1 and TRBJ2-7, with D perhaps TRBD1 (5 bases). The CDR3 loop spans 17 amino acids. Germline values: CDR1 MGHRA, CDR2 YSYEKL. With 0 bases removed from V and 0 bases from J, the gap between germline ends came to 15 bases. The CDR3 DNA reads TGCGCCAGCAGCCAAGACGCTTGGGCAGGGCTCTCCTACGAGCAGTACTTC. Translated, it gives CASSQDAWAGLSYEQYF.

This clonotype came up a few times. This chain connects TRBV7-9 to TRBJ2-5; weak D call: TRBD2 (5 bases). The J call is doubtful: the DNA matches TRBJ2-1 better. Per germline, CDR1 SEHNR and CDR2 FQNEAQ (reference sequence). CDR3 length equals 15 residues. In nucleotides, the CDR3 is TGTGCCAGCAGCTTAGCTATCCGGCGGGACAATGAGCAGTTCTTC. This translates into CASSLAIRRDNEQFF.

This clonotype showed up just a few times. CDR3 in amino acids: CASSSGTSEAFF. In DNA, the CDR3 is TGTGCCAGCAGCTCGGGAACTAGCGAGGCGTTCTTC. J is TRBJ2-1 and V is TRBV7-2; TRBD2 matches at 7 bases. The V gene's germline CDR1 is SGHTA and CDR2 FQGNSA. Trimming removed 4 bases from V and 15 bases from J; junction bases left unmatched: 9. CDR3 length: 12 residues.

V gene TRBV5-5 combines with J gene TRBJ2-1, with D possibly matching TRBD1 (5 bases). The V end was cut by 2 bases, the J end by 9 bases, with 12 bases between. The CDR3 loop spans 13 amino acids. Germline V gene lookup returns CDR1 SGHKS and CDR2 YYEKEE (reference sequence). CDR3 protein: CASSFSQGTEQFF. The CDR3 DNA sequence: TGTGCCAGCAGCTTTAGCCAGGGTACTGAGCAGTTCTTC. The complete variable domain, with remaining parts taken from reference TRBV5-5 and TRBJ2-1, reads DAGVTQSPTHLIKTRGQQVTLRCSPISGHKSVSWYQQVLGQGPQFIFQYYEKEERGRGNFPDRFSARQFPNYSSELNVNALLLGDSALYLCASSFSQGTEQFFGPGTRLTVL.

In this sample, this clonotype turned up a few times. The chain is built from TRBV7-3 and TRBJ1-3, with 8 bases fitting TRBD1. This CDR3 is built from 14 residues. V was pared by 5 bases and J by 2 bases, with 2 bases of the junction left unmatched. Germline loops: CDR1 SGHTA, CDR2 FQGTGA. The CDR3 reads CASSETGAGNTIYF. CDR3 in DNA: TGTGCCAGCAGCGAGACAGGGGCTGGAAACACCATATATTTT.

The J gene is TRBJ2-5, the V gene TRBV7-8, with 7 bases matching TRBD1. TRBJ2-7 explains the end of the DNA better; the J call may be wrong. The CDR3 is made up of 14 amino acids. Looked up from germline, CDR1 is SGHVS and CDR2 is FQNEAQ. The CDR3 DNA reads TGTGCCAGCAGCTTAGCGGGACAGCTATACGAGCAGTACTTC. It translates to CASSLAGQLYEQYF.

The V and J genes are TRBV6-6 and TRBJ1-1; D is possibly TRBD1 (5 bases). This CDR3 is 13 amino acids long. V gave up 6 bases and J gave up 12 bases, with 20 bases separating them. Per germline, CDR1 MNHNY and CDR2 SVGAGI (reference sequence). The CDR3 region is CASRGRGAYWTFF. Written as DNA, the CDR3 is TGTGCCAGCAGGGGGCGTGGCGCCTACTGGACTTTCTTT.

Comment on this clonotype: The junction differs from germline at one of its ends, possibly a read error. The chain joins TRBV28 to TRBJ1-6; D gene unclear. Germline V lookup: CDR1 MDHEN, CDR2 SYDVKM. The CDR3 has 13 residues. CDR3 nucleotides: TGTGTCAGCACTCCTCGGGGTAATTCACCCCTCCACTTT. Its protein is CVSTPRGNSPLHF.

This clonotype has just a few counts. This chain uses TRBV7-2 with TRBJ2-7; the D is unclear. From germline, CDR1 is SGHTA and CDR2 FQGNSA. Trimming shortened V by 4 bases and J by 6 bases, and 16 bases separated the two germline ends. There are 14 residues in the CDR3. The CDR3 spells CASSSGSTEREQYF. In nucleotides, the CDR3 is TGTGCCAGCAGCTCCGGGTCGACCGAACGCGAGCAGTACTTC.

The chain links TRBV5-1 to TRBJ2-2, with 9 bases that match TRBD2. This CDR3 region has 19 residues. CDR1 and CDR2 (germline): SGHRS, YFSETQ. The ends lost 0 bases at V and 2 bases at J; junction bases unmatched: 11. The CDR3 region is CASSLGLAGWIQNTGELFF. Here the CDR3 DNA reads TGCGCCAGCAGCTTGGGTCTAGCGGGATGGATACAAAACACCGGGGAGCTGTTTTTT.